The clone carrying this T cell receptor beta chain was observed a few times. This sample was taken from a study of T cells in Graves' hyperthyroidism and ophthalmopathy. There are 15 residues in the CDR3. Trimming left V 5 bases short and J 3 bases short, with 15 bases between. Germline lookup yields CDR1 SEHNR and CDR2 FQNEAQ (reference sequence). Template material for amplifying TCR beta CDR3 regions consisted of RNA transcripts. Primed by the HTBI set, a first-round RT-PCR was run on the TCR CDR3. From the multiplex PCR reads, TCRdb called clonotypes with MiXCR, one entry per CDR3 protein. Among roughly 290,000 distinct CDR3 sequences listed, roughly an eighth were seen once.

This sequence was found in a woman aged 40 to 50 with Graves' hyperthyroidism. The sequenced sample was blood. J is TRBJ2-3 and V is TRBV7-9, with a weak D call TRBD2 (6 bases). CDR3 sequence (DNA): TGTGCCAGCAGCCGTACTAGCTCGGGAACAGATACGCAGTATTTT. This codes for CASSRTSSGTDTQYF.